These T cell receptor beta chains were read from a single sample in a study of OX40 agonist ivuxolimab in advanced cancers. The method was immunoSEQ multiplex PCR; TCRdb's version includes in-frame clones alone and lacks a portion of them. In the table there are 100,000 to 120,000 clones, roughly 89% of which are singletons. The sequences come from CD4+ or CD8+ T cells sorted from blood, collected in a trial of the OX40 agonist ivuxolimab. The receptor set was obtained from an adult with an advanced solid tumor such as melanoma, head and neck, liver or kidney cancer. Both conserved end residues are part of each CDR3. A D gene is named only where the DNA matches it firmly. The size of a clone is reported for some rows only, either as once, few or many, or as a class for expanded clones.

TRBD1	NA	TRBV5-1	TRBJ2-1	CASSSGQGSDEQFF	TGCGCCAGCAGCTCGGGACAGGGGAGCGATGAGCAGTTCTTC
TRBD1	once	TRBV11-1	TRBJ2-4	CASSLLQGQKNIQYF	TGTGCCAGCAGCTTATTACAGGGACAGAAAAACATTCAGTACTTC
NA	NA	TRBV5-4	TRBJ2-7	CASSAIEGGEQYF	TGTGCCAGCAGCGCCATTGAGGGGGGGGAGCAGTACTTC
TRBD1	NA	TRBV27	TRBJ2-3	CASNWLASRGTQYF	TGTGCCAGCAACTGGTTAGCCTCCAGGGGGACGCAGTATTTT
TRBD1	NA	TRBV5-1	TRBJ1-5	CASSLGGTGNQPQHF	TGCGCCAGCAGCTTGGGCGGGACAGGGAATCAGCCCCAGCATTTT
TRBD1	NA	TRBV5-1	TRBJ1-4	CASSSGTVNEKLFF	TGCGCCAGCAGCTCCGGGACAGTTAATGAAAAACTGTTTTTT
NA	few	TRBV5-6	TRBJ1-1	CASSLEDSEAFF	TGTGCCAGCAGCTTGGAGGACAGTGAAGCTTTCTTT
TRBD1	NA	TRBV5-4	TRBJ2-4	CASSQATGSNIQYF	TGTGCCAGCAGCCAAGCGACAGGGTCGAACATTCAGTACTTC
NA	NA	TRBV6-5	TRBJ1-2	CASSPAGVHGYTF	TGTGCCAGCAGCCCCGCGGGGGTTCATGGCTACACCTTC
TRBD1	NA	TRBV7-8	TRBJ1-2	CASSPGTGIYGYTF	TGTGCCAGCAGCCCGGGGACAGGGATCTATGGCTACACCTTC
NA	NA	TRBV7-2	TRBJ2-1	CASSLRGLAIYNEQFF	TGTGCCAGCAGCTTAAGGGGCCTAGCGATATACAATGAGCAGTTCTTC
NA	NA	TRBV29-1	TRBJ2-7	CSVEWDSYEQYF	TGCAGCGTTGAATGGGACTCCTACGAGCAGTACTTC
TRBD2	NA	TRBV25-1	TRBJ2-3	CASSPVGLAETDTQYF	TGTGCCAGCAGTCCGGTGGGACTAGCGGAGACAGATACGCAGTATTTT
NA	few	TRBV7-9	TRBJ1-1	CASSLGQVWVKNTEAFF	TGTGCCAGCAGCTTAGGCCAGGTGTGGGTTAAGAACACTGAAGCTTTCTTT
TRBD2	NA	TRBV27	TRBJ2-1	CASSYGREFLGRNEQFF	TGTGCCAGCAGTTATGGGCGGGAGTTCCTCGGGAGGAATGAGCAGTTCTTC
NA	NA	TRBV7-2	TRBJ2-7	CASSQESFDSYEQYF	TGTGCCAGCAGCCAAGAGTCCTTCGACTCCTACGAGCAGTACTTC
TRBD1	once	TRBV27	TRBJ2-2	CASSLLTGGASGELFF	TGTGCCAGCAGTTTATTAACAGGGGGCGCCTCCGGGGAGCTGTTTTTT
NA	NA	TRBV4-3	TRBJ1-4	CASSQDFNSKNEKLFF	TGCGCCAGCAGCCAAGATTTTAACAGCAAGAATGAAAAACTGTTTTTT
NA	NA	TRBV5-1	TRBJ2-5	CASSRGTLKYQETQYF	TGCGCCAGCAGCCGCGGGACACTGAAGTACCAAGAGACCCAGTACTTC
NA	NA	TRBV28	TRBJ1-4	CASRDSGGEKLFF	TGTGCCAGCAGGGACAGTGGAGGTGAAAAACTGTTTTTT
NA	NA	TRBV10-3	TRBJ1-1	CAVRGTNTEAFF	TGTGCCGTGCGGGGGACGAACACTGAAGCTTTCTTT
NA	NA	TRBV12-2	TRBJ2-2	CASRAGTGSCNHTGELFF	TGTGCAAGTCGTGCCGGGACAGGGAGTTGTAACCACACCGGGGAGCTGTTTTTT
TRBD1	NA	TRBV19	TRBJ1-2	CASRQRQGADYGYTF	TGTGCCAGTAGGCAGAGACAGGGGGCGGACTATGGCTACACCTTC
TRBD1	NA	TRBV30	TRBJ1-1	CAWKSGQGVTRSTEAFF	TGTGCCTGGAAATCGGGACAGGGGGTTACAAGGAGCACTGAAGCTTTCTTT
NA	NA	TRBV7-9	TRBJ1-4	CASSLIGIEEKLFF	TGTGCCAGCAGCTTAATAGGGATCGAGGAAAAACTGTTTTTT
NA	NA	TRBV6-1	TRBJ1-1	CASSEGIRGEAFF	TGTGCCAGCAGCGAAGGGATAAGGGGGGAAGCTTTCTTT
NA	NA	TRBV6-5	TRBJ2-3	CASSYGTGGTDTQYF	TGTGCCAGCAGTTACGGGACTGGCGGGACAGATACGCAGTATTTT
NA	NA	TRBV20-1	TRBJ2-3	CSVDPDTQYF	TGCAGTGTTGACCCAGATACGCAGTATTTT
TRBD1	few	TRBV11-3	TRBJ2-5	CASSLGQGAPETQYF	TGTGCCAGCAGCTTAGGGCAGGGGGCACCAGAGACCCAGTACTTC
TRBD2	NA	TRBV9	TRBJ2-5	CASSVSGSRQETQYF	TGTGCCAGCAGCGTTAGCGGGAGTAGACAAGAGACCCAGTACTTC
NA	NA	TRBV6-5	TRBJ1-2	CASSYRQGGYTF	TGTGCCAGCAGTTACCGGCAGGGCGGCTACACCTTC
TRBD1	NA	TRBV5-1	TRBJ1-4	CASSRGPRGRGEKLFF	TGCGCCAGCAGCAGAGGACCTAGGGGGCGAGGTGAAAAACTGTTTTTT
TRBD1	NA	TRBV27	TRBJ2-5	CASSFGQGQETQYF	TGTGCCAGCAGTTTCGGACAGGGCCAAGAGACCCAGTACTTC
NA	NA	TRBV7-3	TRBJ2-3	CASSWGTESTDTQYF	TGTGCCAGCAGCTGGGGGACGGAAAGCACAGATACGCAGTATTTT
NA	NA	TRBV14	TRBJ2-7	CASSPLPSSYEQYF	TGTGCCAGCAGCCCCCTCCCGAGCTCCTACGAGCAGTACTTC
TRBD1	NA	TRBV5-4	TRBJ1-2	CASSLGGTGGRYGYTF	TGTGCCAGCAGCTTGGGTGGGACAGGGGGCAGGTATGGCTACACCTTC
NA	NA	TRBV5-4	TRBJ2-1	CASSPNIDNEQFF	TGTGCCAGCAGCCCCAACATAGACAATGAGCAGTTCTTC
NA	NA	TRBV11-3	TRBJ2-7	CASSPAGKGYEQYF	TGTGCCAGCAGCCCAGCAGGGAAAGGCTACGAGCAGTACTTC
NA	NA	TRBV5-8	TRBJ2-7	CASSLTVSYEQYF	TGTGCCAGCAGCTTGACAGTCTCCTACGAGCAGTACTTC